This T cell receptor (beta chain) was found in a study of cytomegalovirus exposure and HLA in healthy donors (dated by TCRdb to the late 2010s). Study-level background: An earlier analysis of some 600 of the donors reported under 300 Gb of sequence data and 117 million unique TCR beta sequences obtained from about 170 million T cells. Every discovery cohort repertoire had been produced on one sequencing platform. Both class I and class II loci were covered by HLA typing, at four-digit resolution. The study was designed to test whether signatures of past pathogen exposure could be identified by cataloging public T cell receptors. An early release that covered about 600 HLA-typed donors contained about 290 gigabases of sequencing data and tens of millions of unique TCR sequences. Donor age, sex, ethnicity and CMV serostatus were compiled together with the repertoire data. In the later analysis, no new phenotypic data were used to find candidate immune exposures; instead, reliance was placed on TCR beta sequences and their occurrence across donors. The number of donors typed differed by locus, with roughly 620-640 for A, B, C, DRB1 and DQB1, 522 for DQA1, over 600 for DPA1, and 472 for DPB1. High-throughput TCR immunosequencing, statistical association of individual TCRs with disease status, and machine learning were combined to predict cytomegalovirus infection status. Five DR-DQ haplotypes were treated as single units for association and clustering because of strong linkage in the cohort. To decide whether each TCR beta V gene segment behaved as functional or pseudogenic, an earlier analysis of some 600 of the donors relied on high-throughput TCR beta sequencing. Along with the approximately 700-subject first cohort, a separate validation cohort of some 130 different subjects was used. A later genetic analysis used genome-wide SNP genotypes for about 60% of the roughly 700 donors, treating that subset as a discovery cohort. The study used immunosequencing to profile the T cell repertoires of 666 subjects and linked those repertoires to cytomegalovirus serostatus. On average, 235,054 unique TCR beta nucleotide sequences were sequenced per donor among some 430 genotyped donors of the cohort, with roughly 18% of those sequences being non-productive. Of the 300 to 450 genotyped donors, 81% fell in the genetic ancestry cluster associated with self-reported Caucasian donors. In a later analysis, previously published TCR beta repertoires from 500 to 750 donors were re-analyzed and high-resolution HLA genotyping was added so that TCR occurrence patterns could be studied. General findings and caveats noted by the study authors: A cluster of highly shared sequence variants was judged likely to represent a technical artifact of the sequencing pipeline. A total of 164 TCR beta chains were listed by the study as associated with cytomegalovirus. A further reported finding was that TCR beta sequences accurately predicted the HLA-A and HLA-B alleles for most subjects in the first cohort. Because counts were too low, seventeen rarely observed V segments, including chromosome 9 orphons, were excluded from the earlier analysis of around 640 of the donors. A later analysis found that most CMV-associated TCR beta chains appeared HLA-restricted, with HLA associations seemingly driven largely by CMV exposure. It was suggested by the authors that the approach could potentially be generalized to other disease states and immunological phenotypes. An association between a missense DCLRE1C variant and V-gene and J-gene trimming of TCR beta chains was found in a later genetic analysis and replicated in an independent cohort. According to a later analysis, parvovirus B19, influenza, CMV and Epstein-Barr virus appeared linked to several top co-occurrence clusters. The classifier was reported to diagnose cytomegalovirus status with high specificity and sensitivity in both the original cohort and the validation cohort. Assigning TCR associations to individual alleles was difficult when HLA alleles, especially DR and DQ, strongly co-occurred. In a later analysis, HLA-associated TCR beta chains showed more clonal expansion and lower generation probabilities than non-associated chains that were equally common. Because HLA typing was unavailable for some donors at each locus, only the typed subset was used in association tests. In a later analysis, the rate of TCR association differed among HLA loci, with DRB1 alleles having the most associated TCRs and HLA-C alleles having the fewest. A later analysis associated 16,951 TCR beta sequences with specific HLA alleles at a false discovery rate of 0.05. In vitro tests confirmed that three of the cytomegalovirus-associated TCR beta chains recognize cytomegalovirus antigens. Presence/absence analyses assumed roughly uniform sequencing depth across donors, an assumption that may not hold. Only TCR beta chains were sequenced in this cohort, and the absence of alpha or paired-chain data limited detectable features. CMV serostatus was the only immune exposure information available for the cohort. Most TCR sequences were observed very rarely across donors, whereas some public TCRs were present in many individuals. According to a later genetic analysis, donors in an Asian-associated ancestry cluster had fewer N-insertions in productive TCRs than the roughly 670-donor mean. Linkage disequilibrium might explain the correlated functional status among segregating V segments, but an unknown experimental factor could not be ruled out. Because the 87-base-pair reads could not distinguish some IMGT-functional V segments, including TRBV6-2 and TRBV6-3, those segments were excluded. An earlier analysis of approximately 540 of the donors showed that most TCR beta V segments appeared in productive rearrangements either about 87% or about 30% of the time, which broadly matched IMGT annotations.

The cohort consisted of 650 to 700 healthy bone marrow donors. All cohort members were sampled while nominally healthy, although unrecorded immune exposures were likely present. The donor tested CMV seropositive, placing the donor among the approximately 310 seropositive members of the cohort. A peripheral blood sample was collected from each donor, and TCR beta sequencing was performed on peripheral blood mononuclear cells. The Qiagen DNeasy Blood Extraction Kit was used to extract genomic DNA from the blood cell samples. With regard to this clone: Its antigen has not been determined. The input lacks base qualities; no much larger clone sits a single base away.

The library came from the immunoSEQ multiplex PCR assay. A mixture of 60 forward primers for TCR Vbeta segments and 13 reverse primers for TCR Jbeta segments was used in the multiplex PCR. The CDR3 region of rearranged TCR beta genes was amplified from genomic DNA with a multiplex PCR assay. On the Illumina HiSeq System, the amplified TCR beta libraries were sequenced as 87-base-pair reads. In the source study's methods: In a later analysis, tens of millions of unique TCR beta chains were counted across the 666 repertoires, and roughly 11 million of these chains were shared by at least two donors. Raw reads were error-corrected and collapsed into unique sequences with a nearest-neighbor algorithm that merged closely related sequences to remove PCR and sequencing errors. To assign V, D and J gene segments, CDR3 sequences were aligned to IMGT reference sequences. Each retained sequence needed at least a six-nucleotide match to both a V gene segment and a J gene segment. A rearrangement was called productive if the CDR3 had no stop codons and remained in frame with V and J, and every other rearrangement was called non-productive. Following IMGT convention, CDR3 was defined as the stretch from the second conserved V-encoded cysteine to the conserved J-encoded phenylalanine. In an earlier analysis of more than 550 of the donors, sequences lacking an unambiguous match to a single V gene segment were excluded. An earlier analysis of approximately 590 of the donors classified V segments as functional when productive rearrangements were above 56.7% and as segregating when the standard deviation between donors was above 5%. A statistical classification framework was developed to diagnose cytomegalovirus status using the catalog of TCR beta chain sequences. A later analysis assigned V and J genes by comparing TCR nucleotide sequences with IMGT/GENE-DB human TR gene sequences. The TCRdist pipeline was used in a later analysis to assign CDR3 sequences and most-parsimonious VDJ recombination scenarios. In a later analysis, each TCR beta chain was defined by its CDR3 amino acid sequence together with its V-gene family, and reads lacking a unique V-gene family were excluded. To address suspected cross-contamination and a sequencing artifact, a later analysis removed a few hundred highly shared, low-generation-probability nucleotide sequences. In a later analysis, a clonal expansion index was calculated for each public chain from normalized within-repertoire ranks of inferred template counts. In a later analysis, generation probabilities were computed using a VDJ recombination model fitted to out-of-frame rearrangements, and the results were checked against IGoR. Hypergeometric tests were used in a later analysis to score TCR-TCR, TCR-HLA and TCR-CMV co-occurrence, with a repertoire-size bias correction applied to the TCR pairs. In a later analysis, false discovery rates were estimated by permuting HLA or CMV assignments 20 times. In a later analysis, co-occurring TCRs were grouped using DBSCAN, with TCRdist sequence similarity added in when clustering inside HLA-allele-positive subsets. For co-occurrence clustering, repertoires with fewer than 30,000 or more than 120,000 public chains were excluded, along with five repertoires with anomalous nucleotide sharing. TCRdb obtained this table from immuneACCESS and retained in-frame rearrangements with V and J assigned. These tables miss some clones; where compared with another copy, unresolved V genes account for less than half of the shortfall, and the remainder is unexplained. The V and J calls and clone size come from that table; D and trimming were worked out from the DNA. For this sample the table gives about 260,000 clones, of which around four fifths were detected only once. Roughly 2% of the sample rests with the top ten.

The germline V gene encodes CDR1 SGHTA and CDR2 FQGNSA. The CDR3 goes from the cysteine to the phenylalanine over 15 residues. Of the read, only the CDR3 DNA is kept; its 45 bases are in frame from base 1. Trimming removed 1 base from V and 5 bases from J; the gene matches leave 8 bases unexplained. This TCR came from a woman aged 40 to 50 in good health and CMV-seropositive. What was sequenced was PBMCs. The rearranged chain carries TRBV7-2 and TRBJ2-7; TRBD2 agrees with 7 junctional bases. The CDR3 in this case is CASSLVASGGHEQYF. Read as DNA, the sequence is TGTGCCAGCAGCTTAGTTGCGTCGGGAGGTCACGAGCAGTACTTC. With the rest looked up from the reference TRBV7-2 and TRBJ2-7 genes rather than sequenced, the full variable domain is GAGVSQSPSNKVTEKGKDVELRCDPISGHTALYWYRQSLGQGLEFLIYFQGNSAPDKSGLPSDRFSAERTGGSVSTLTIQRTQQEDSAVYLCASSLVASGGHEQYFGPGTRLTVT.